These 16 T cell receptor beta chains came from one sample sequenced in a study of shared clonotypes between healthy human individuals (dated by TCRdb to about 2020). Library generation was performed with the immunoSEQ multiplex PCR assay. Held by TCRdb, this immuneACCESS table contains in-frame sequences only and omits some clones. Under half of the omission traces to an unresolved V gene where checked; the cause of the rest is unknown. The sample records some 2,500,000 clones, approximately 90% of which are singletons. Clones ranked in the top ten supply roughly 0.34% of the sample. The sample was naive CD4+ T cells from PBMCs. The cell subset or site label for this specimen denotes: CD45RA+ positively selected. Receptor source: a man younger than 35 in good health. Some clones in this sample may be carry-over from other donors' samples.

This clone appeared a single time. This chain links TRBV29-1 with TRBJ1-4; 9 nucleotides line up with TRBD1. The V and J ends lost 6 bases and 0 bases, in that order; junction bases with no gene match: 5. The germline CDR1 and CDR2 sequences are SQVTM and ANQGSEA. This CDR3 is built from 15 residues. The CDR3 bases are TGCAGCGTAGGGACAGGGACTGCAACTAATGAAAAACTGTTTTTT. It translates to CSVGTGTATNEKLFF. Combining the CDR3 with reference TRBV29-1 and TRBJ1-4 gives the whole variable domain SAVISQKPSRDICQRGTSLTIQCQVDSQVTMMFWYRQQPGQSLTLIATANQGSEATYESGFVIDKFPISRPNLTFSTLTVSNMSPEDSSIYLCSVGTGTATNEKLFFGSGTQLSVL.

V is TRBV5-1 and J is TRBJ2-1; 11 positions match TRBD2. With V trimmed by 2 bases and J by 1 base, 5 bases remained unmatched. This CDR3 is built from 17 residues. CDR1 SGHRS and CDR2 YFSETQ come from the germline V gene. CDR3 sequence reads: CASSFMGLAVSYNEQFF. The CDR3 bases are TGCGCCAGCAGCTTTATGGGACTAGCGGTGTCCTACAATGAGCAGTTCTTC.

The rearrangement links TRBV28 to TRBJ1-3; no reliable D call. With 5 bases removed from V and 7 bases from J, the gap between germline ends came to 15 bases. CDR3 length: 14 amino acids. Germline V CDR1 and CDR2: MDHEN, SYDVKM. CDR3 DNA sequence: TGTGCCAGCAGTCAAACCCACTACTGGAACACCATATATTTT. Translated, it gives CASSQTHYWNTIYF.

Details on this clone: The same CDR3 can be traced to other DNA sequences in this sample. The rearrangement links TRBV9 to TRBJ2-1; 8 bases are a match to TRBD1. The trim removed 4 bases at V and 4 bases at J, leaving 7 bases unmatched. This CDR3 region has 15 residues. CDR1 is SGDLS, CDR2 YYNGEE, per germline. CDR3 sequence: CASSPRTGGYNEQFF. CDR3 nucleotide sequence: TGTGCCAGCAGCCCTCGCACAGGGGGGTACAATGAGCAGTTCTTC.

This clone was recorded only once. The J gene is TRBJ2-5, the V gene TRBV19; no firm D call. The CDR3 length is 14 residues. Per germline, CDR1 LNHDA and CDR2 SQIVND (reference sequence). Trimming took 4 bases from V and 2 from J, leaving 11 bases between them. The CDR3 coding sequence is TGTGCCAGTAGTAACGGGCACCCACAAGAGACCCAGTACTTC. Encoded protein: CASSNGHPQETQYF.

The chain is built from TRBV7-3 and TRBJ1-3; no clear D gene. Trimming stripped 4 bases from V and 0 bases from J, with 13 bases between. Germline V lookup: CDR1 SGHTA, CDR2 FQGTGA. This CDR3 has 16 amino acids. The CDR3 sequence: CASSSGSPASGNTIYF. CDR3 nucleotide sequence: TGTGCCAGCAGCTCCGGGTCCCCCGCCTCTGGAAACACCATATATTTT.

J is TRBJ1-4 and V is TRBV27; D gene uncertain. This CDR3 contains 14 residues. Trimming cost V 7 bases and J 4 bases, with 13 bases left between them. The germline V gene encodes CDR1 MNHEY and CDR2 SMNVEV (reference sequence). CDR3 amino acids: CASNFPRFNEKLFF. The DNA of the CDR3 is TGTGCCAGCAATTTTCCGCGGTTTAATGAAAAACTGTTTTTT.

In this sample, this clone turned up a few times. The J gene is TRBJ1-1, the V gene TRBV11-2; D is unclear. Trimming pared 3 bases from V and 2 bases from J, leaving 7 bases between. This CDR3 has 13 residues. The germline V gene has CDR1 SGHAT and CDR2 FQNNGV. This CDR3 reads CASSFQFNTEAFF. The CDR3 region has the DNA TGTGCCAGCAGCTTTCAGTTCAACACTGAAGCTTTCTTT. The variable domain in full, completed from reference TRBV11-2 and TRBJ1-1, reads EAGVAQSPRYKIIEKRQSVAFWCNPISGHATLYWYQQILGQGPKLLIQFQNNGVVDDSQLPKDRFSAERLKGVDSTLKIQPAKLEDSAVYLCASSFQFNTEAFFGQGTRLTVV.

V gene TRBV7-2 combines with J gene TRBJ2-3, with 14 bases lining up with TRBD2. The V segment lost 5 bases and the J segment 3 bases; nucleotides outside the gene matches: 10. The CDR3 is made up of 18 amino acids. Germline loops: CDR1 SGHTA, CDR2 FQGNSA. CDR3 sequence reads: CASSLRLAGGRKTDTQYF. The CDR3 DNA reads TGTGCCAGCAGCCTACGACTAGCGGGAGGGCGGAAGACAGATACGCAGTATTTT.

The rearrangement links TRBV18 to TRBJ2-5; 8 nucleotides match TRBD2. There are 14 residues in the CDR3. Germline V gene lookup returns CDR1 KGHSH and CDR2 LQKENI. Losses at the gene ends were 10 bases for V and 3 bases for J; bases not matched to a gene: 10. The CDR3 coding sequence is TGTGCCACCGGCCGTGGTAGCGGGGAAGAGACCCAGTACTTC. Amino acids: CATGRGSGEETQYF.

This clone was counted once. The rearrangement uses TRBV7-6 and TRBJ2-3, with 13 bases matching TRBD2. Germline CDR1 and CDR2: SGHVS and FNYEAQ. The CDR3 extends over 18 amino acids. J lost 4 bases, V lost 4 bases, and 11 bases had no gene match. The CDR3 loop reads CASSSGGTSGTAADTQYF. DNA of the CDR3: TGTGCCAGCAGCTCCGGGGGGACTAGCGGGACAGCTGCAGATACGCAGTATTTT.

The J gene is TRBJ2-5, the V gene TRBV7-3, with D perhaps matching TRBD1 (5 bases). The CDR3 covers 14 residues. Germline V gene data show CDR1 as SGHTA and CDR2 as FQGTGA. V was pared by 5 bases and J by 5 bases, with 15 bases between. DNA of the CDR3: TGTGCCAGCAGCGCTTCAGGACCAGGGGAGACCCAGTACTTC. Translation: CASSASGPGETQYF.

The chain joins TRBV7-7 to TRBJ2-3; tentatively, D is TRBD2 (5 bases). Germline lookup yields CDR1 SSHAT and CDR2 FNYEAQ (reference sequence). There are 15 residues in the CDR3. The ends were cut back, 5 bases at V and 2 bases at J, with 14 bases in the middle. The CDR3 DNA reads TGTGCCAGCAGCCCAGGACTGACCGACACAGATACGCAGTATTTT. Its translation: CASSPGLTDTDTQYF.

The chain carries TRBV10-3 and TRBJ2-1; 7 positions match TRBD2. Germline CDR1 and CDR2: ENHRY and SYGVKD. CDR3 length equals 15 residues. Unmatched junction bases numbered 11, after V lost 3 bases and J lost 9 bases. The CDR3 reads CAISEKRDGRSEQFF. The CDR3 bases are TGTGCCATCAGTGAAAAGCGGGATGGTCGAAGTGAGCAGTTCTTC.

The CDR3 DNA sequence: TGTGCCAGCAGGCGACAGGGGTCGGCTGGAAACACCATATATTTT. Residues: CASRRQGSAGNTIYF. The rearrangement joins TRBV7-9 to TRBJ1-3; 8 bases agree with TRBD1. Germline values: CDR1 SEHNR, CDR2 FQNEAQ (reference sequence). The CDR3 extends over 15 amino acids. V gave up 6 bases and J gave up 2 bases; unmatched junction bases: 6.

The chain recombines TRBV18 with TRBJ2-7; 7 bases match TRBD1. After removal of 1 base from V and 2 bases from J, the junction contained 11 bases not matched to a gene. CDR1 is KGHSH, CDR2 LQKENI, per germline. This CDR3 region has 17 residues. CDR3 region: CASSPQLGRDRPYEQYF. In DNA form, the CDR3 reads TGTGCCAGCTCACCACAATTAGGAAGGGACAGACCCTACGAGCAGTACTTC.